This T cell receptor beta chain came from a study of PD-1 and CTLA-4 blockade in melanoma (dated by TCRdb to the early 2020s). Some background on the complete study: The study compared how PD-1 blockade and CTLA-4 blockade affected the melanoma-reactive CD8 T cell response in patients with melanoma.

Of note for this clone: No cognate antigen has been identified for it. It has no much larger one-base neighbor in the sample; base qualities were not kept.

The receptor library was made with the immunoSEQ multiplex PCR assay. Held by TCRdb, this immuneACCESS table contains in-frame sequences only and omits some clones. Under half of the omission traces to an unresolved V gene where checked; the cause of the rest is unknown. Counted in this sample were about 31,000 clones; roughly nine tenths of them appeared once. The top ten hold 5% to 6.5% of the sample. Compared with germline, V lacks 6 bases and J lacks 7 bases; bases without a gene match: 7. CDR1 and CDR2, per the germline V gene, are SGHVS and FNYEAQ. Including the terminal cysteine and phenylalanine, the CDR3 comprises 13 residues. Of the read, only the CDR3 DNA is kept; its 39 bases are in frame from base 1.

The chain joins TRBV7-6 to TRBJ1-2; TRBD1 aligns with 8 central bases. The material was CD8+ T cells from peripheral blood, obtained from a patient given anti-PD-1 treatment. The sequence derives from a human donor with melanoma. CDR3 protein: CASRLSQGAGYTF. DNA sequence: TGTGCCAGCAGACTGAGCCAGGGGGCTGGCTACACCTTC.